The text below deals with one T cell receptor beta chain. The antigen is unknown. This sample is part of a study of T cells in localized non-small cell lung cancer. The CDR3 has 15 residues. The V gene end was trimmed by 4 bases and the J gene end by 4 bases; junction bases not matched to a gene: 5. Germline assignment: CDR1 SGHRS and CDR2 YFSETQ. Assay: immunoSEQ multiplex PCR; the TCRdb copy retains only in-frame clones and omits some. The data hold 40,000 to 60,000 clones, with 81% observed a single time. Findings of the study overall: Higher blood T cell density tracked longer overall survival.

V is TRBV5-1 and J is TRBJ1-3; 10 bases are a match to TRBD1. The receptor's source is a man between 40 and 69 years old with stage III lung adenocarcinoma. Sequenced material: peripheral blood mononuclear cells, taken before any cancer treatment. The CDR3 DNA is TGCGCCAGCAGCCCGGGACAGGGGACAGGAAACACCATATATTTT. Protein sequence: CASSPGQGTGNTIYF.